Listed below are T cell receptor beta chains from one sample, sequenced in a study of prognosis after radiotherapy for stage I lung cancer. TCRdb passed the multiplex PCR reads through MiXCR, listing each CDR3 protein once. The sample contains about 17,000 distinct CDR3 sequences, approximately 15% of which appear only once. The source was PBMCs, collected before or after stereotactic body radiation therapy (not recorded which). These receptors came from a donor aged 50 or older with non-small cell lung cancer. The conserved cysteine and the conserved F or W are not part of the CDR3 here.

j_call	v_call	cdr3_aa
TRBJ1-3	TRBV5-1	ASSLLANSGNTIY
TRBJ2-1	TRBV27	ASSLWPPRQGVFNEQF
TRBJ2-5	TRBV6-2/TRBV6-3	ASSYSGTSGIETQY
TRBJ1-5	TRBV7-2	ASSKTLRGGNQPQH
TRBJ1-1	TRBV6-4	ASSEGTGQNTEAF
TRBJ2-7	TRBV7-6	ASTFGTGTYEQY
TRBJ2-7	TRBV28	ASNRGRVYEQY
TRBJ2-4	TRBV6-1	ASLGGQAKNIQY
TRBJ2-5	TRBV5-4	ASSLGGGETQY
TRBJ2-2	TRBV30	AWSVGRVVTGELF
TRBJ2-3	TRBV5-5	ASSISGTSTDTQY
TRBJ2-1	TRBV7-3	ASSLGTSGNNEQF
TRBJ2-7	TRBV11-1	ASSLRGAGTGFNEQY
TRBJ2-7	TRBV6-4	ASSPLVPLYEQY
TRBJ1-4	TRBV6-1	ASSTNSATNEKLF
TRBJ1-5	TRBV6-2/TRBV6-3	ASNRRTGGVQPQH
TRBJ2-1	TRBV12-3/TRBV12-4	ASSAFSGLASNEQF
TRBJ1-5	TRBV5-1	ASSLGGVSNQQNQPQH
TRBJ2-7	TRBV28	ASSFTVSYEQY
TRBJ1-2	TRBV10-3	AISPGQIYGYT
TRBJ2-7	TRBV7-2	ASRLRTGGTYEQY
TRBJ2-7	TRBV7-2	ASSVSSGSYEQY
TRBJ1-1	TRBV20-1	SAIGLSPEAF
TRBJ2-7	TRBV29-1	SARGGVGPYEQY
TRBJ1-5	TRBV20-1	SARDWGRGESDQPQH
TRBJ2-7	TRBV7-3	ASSLTSGANEQY
TRBJ2-3	TRBV11-1	ASSFGLATDTQY
TRBJ2-5	TRBV24-1	ATSDSGTGGEETQY
TRBJ2-3	TRBV5-5	ASKGIGTDTQY
TRBJ2-1	TRBV24-1	ATSVDNEQF
TRBJ2-3	TRBV20-1	SARFRRAGASTDTQY
TRBJ2-2	TRBV7-6	ASSFLGTSGGTTGELF
TRBJ1-2	TRBV4-3	ASSQEGRSAGYT
TRBJ2-5	TRBV18	ASNQRTTQETQY
TRBJ2-1	TRBV3-1	ASSPTALYNEQF